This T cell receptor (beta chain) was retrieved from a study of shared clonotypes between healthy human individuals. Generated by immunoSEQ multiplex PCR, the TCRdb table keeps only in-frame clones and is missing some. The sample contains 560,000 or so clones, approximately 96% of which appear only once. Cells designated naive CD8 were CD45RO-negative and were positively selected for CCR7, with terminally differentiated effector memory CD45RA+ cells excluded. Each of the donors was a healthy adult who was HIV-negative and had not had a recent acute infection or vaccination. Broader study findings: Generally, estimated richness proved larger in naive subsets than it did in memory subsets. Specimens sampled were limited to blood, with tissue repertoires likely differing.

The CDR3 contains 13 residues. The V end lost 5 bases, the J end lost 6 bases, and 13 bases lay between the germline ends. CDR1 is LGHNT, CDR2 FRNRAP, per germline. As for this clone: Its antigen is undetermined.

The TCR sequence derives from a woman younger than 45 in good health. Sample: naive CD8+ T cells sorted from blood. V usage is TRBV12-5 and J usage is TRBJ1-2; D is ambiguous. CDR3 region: CASGESTLDGYTF. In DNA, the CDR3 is TGTGCTAGTGGTGAAAGTACGTTGGATGGCTACACCTTC.